This T cell receptor (beta chain) appears in the sequencing data of a study of CD8+CD57+ T cells in acquired aplastic anemia. Study-level background: An average of roughly 3 ug of DNA was obtained from sorted CD4+ and CD8+ cells. The average read count for CD4+ cells in healthy donors was about 10 million.

Study outcomes and limitations: Patients versus controls showed no significant CD8+ Simpson's diversity difference. Shared by patients and controls, just under 30 CD8+ CDR3s were abundant in patients.

Details on this clonotype: Its antigen remains unidentified.

The TCR beta profiling, which covered VDJ combination and CDR3 sequence, was carried out using genomic DNA as the template. One entry per CDR3 protein results from TCRdb running MiXCR on the reads. There are about 68,000 distinct CDR3 sequences in the sample; around half occur only once, and around 8.3% lies in the top ten. V shed 7 bases, J shed 3 bases, and the junction held 4 bases outside the gene matches. Per germline, CDR1 MGHDK and CDR2 SYGVNS. This CDR3 has 13 residues. V gene TRBV25-1 combines with J gene TRBJ1-2; 8 positions agree with TRBD1. The TCR originated in a human donor in good health, serving as a control. The sequencing sample was made of sorted CD4+, CD8+, or CD8+CD57+ T cells (not recorded which) from PBMCs. The CDR3 coding sequence is TGTGCCAGCACTCCGACAGGGGACTATGGCTACACCTTC. Its protein is CASTPTGDYGYTF.